One and the same sample provided the 29 T cell receptor beta chains below, sequenced in a study of tumor-infiltrating lymphocytes in primary liver carcinoma. cDNA specific to TCR beta was made from around 470 ng of total RNA, with a constant-region primer employed for priming. ARM-PCR was slightly modified, and three nested multiplex PCR rounds with it gave rise to the TCR beta libraries. A C-beta reverse primer and TRBV1-TRBV30 forward primers served in each of the first two PCR rounds, at approximately 10 cycles apiece. TCRdb redid the calling of the multiplex PCR reads with MiXCR, one entry per CDR3 protein. The data hold fewer than 350,000 distinct CDR3 sequences, with 65% observed a single time. The researchers obtained blood RNA from unsorted whole blood and also extracted germline DNA. The sequenced sample consisted of peripheral blood. The receptors shown here come from a man aged 40-49 years with primary liver carcinoma and hepatitis B virus infection.

In regard to this clonotype: A much larger clone lies one base from this, so it may be a read error. CDR3 in amino acids: CASSMDPPVETQYF. For the CDR3, the DNA is TGTGCCAGCAGTATGGACCCGCCGGTGGAGACCCAGTACTTC. The rearrangement joins TRBV6-2 or TRBV6-3 to TRBJ2-5; no firm D call. This CDR3 has 14 residues. Trimming shortened V by 5 bases and J by 5 bases, and 15 bases separated the two germline ends. CDR1 is MNHEY, CDR2 SVGEGT, per germline.

A word on this clonotype: Since a much larger clone is just one base distant, this may be a read error. The rearrangement uses TRBV28 and TRBJ1-2; 8 nucleotides agree with TRBD1. V dropped 7 bases and J dropped 7; count of bases not matched to a gene: 14. The V gene's germline CDR1 is MDHEN and CDR2 SYDVKM. CDR3 length equals 15 residues. CDR3 bases: TGTGCCAGCACTTCCGCCCGACAGGGGAGGGGTGGCTACACCTTC. Its translation: CASTSARQGRGGYTF.

This clonotype appeared many times. CDR3 DNA sequence: TGTGCCAGCAGCTTGTCAGGGACAAGCGAGCAGTACTTC. As protein: CASSLSGTSEQYF. V is TRBV11-2 and J is TRBJ2-7; D might be TRBD1 (6 bases). This CDR3 has 13 amino acids. Trimming pared 3 bases from V and 6 bases from J, leaving 12 bases between. In germline, CDR1 is SGHAT, CDR2 FQNNGV.

This clonotype was recorded many times. The chain uses TRBV4-1 and TRBJ2-7; 7 bases map to TRBD1. The V and J ends lost 4 bases and 5 bases, in that order; junction bases with no gene match: 8. The CDR3 has 14 residues. Germline values: CDR1 MGHRA, CDR2 YSYEKL. The CDR3 DNA reads as TGCGCCAGCAGCCCAGACAGGGTAGCTCACGAGCAGTACTTC. Its translation is CASSPDRVAHEQYF.

With respect to this clonotype: One end of the junction is discordant with germline, which a read error may explain. The chain couples TRBV12-3 or TRBV12-4 to TRBJ1-1, with D tentatively TRBD1 (6 bases). The CDR3 is 14 amino acids. This CDR3 is CASRLRSGALEAFF. DNA for the CDR3: TGTGCTAGCAGATTGAGGTCAGGGGCGCTCGAAGCTTTCTTT.

The V call is TRBV2, the J call TRBJ1-6, with D tentatively TRBD1 (6 bases). The CDR3 is 14 residues long. V gave up 2 bases and J gave up 10 bases, with 12 bases separating them. Per the germline V gene, CDR1 is SNHLY and CDR2 is FYNNEI. This CDR3 is CASSETGLGSPLHF. The DNA of the CDR3 is TGTGCCAGCAGTGAAACAGGGCTGGGATCACCCCTCCACTTT.

The chain combines TRBV11-2 with TRBJ2-7; D not resolved. The CDR3 loop spans 13 amino acids. V gave up 4 bases and J gave up 6 bases, with 13 bases separating them. The germline V gene has CDR1 SGHAT and CDR2 FQNNGV. This CDR3 reads CASSSDLGFEQYF. The CDR3 nucleotides read TGTGCCAGCAGCTCAGATCTCGGGTTCGAGCAGTACTTC.

Worth noting for this clonotype: This may stem from a read error, because a much larger clone lies one nucleotide away. The chain joins TRBV4-3 to TRBJ2-7; TRBD1 matches 10 bases. V lost 0 bases to trimming and J lost 4 bases; unmatched junction nucleotides: 3. Germline V CDR1 and CDR2: LGHNA, YSLEER. This CDR3 is 15 amino acids long. The CDR3 is CASSQDTGQGYEQYF. In DNA, the CDR3 is TGCGCCAGCAGCCAAGATACGGGACAGGGGTACGAGCAGTACTTC.

Concerning this clonotype itself: Since a much larger clone is just one base distant, this may be a read error. This chain uses TRBV12-3 or TRBV12-4 with TRBJ1-1, with no clear D. The CDR3 has 14 residues. V dropped 7 bases and J dropped 6 bases, with 18 bases sitting between them. Here the CDR3 reads CASTPGLTDAEAFF. CDR3 bases: TGTGCCAGCACCCCGGGTCTAACTGACGCTGAAGCTTTCTTT.

The CDR3: CASSSLQGNTGELFF. CDR3 bases: TGTGCCAGCAGCTCCCTACAGGGGAACACCGGGGAGCTGTTTTTT. V gene TRBV6-2 or TRBV6-3 combines with J gene TRBJ2-2; a possible D gene is TRBD1 (6 bases). V was trimmed by 6 bases and J by 1 base, leaving 12 bases between them. This CDR3 has 15 residues. CDR1 is MNHEY and CDR2 is SVGEGT in the germline V gene.

V is TRBV12-3 or TRBV12-4 and J is TRBJ1-5; 7 bases are shared with TRBD1. Trimming at V came to 7 bases and at J to 5 bases, leaving 11 bases not matched to a gene. CDR3 length equals 15 residues. CDR3 sequence reads: CASIPEGAQDQPQHF. CDR3 nucleotide sequence: TGTGCCAGCATCCCCGAGGGGGCGCAGGATCAGCCCCAGCATTTT.

Details on this clonotype: One junction end does not reproduce the germline sequence, and a read error may be involved. The chain carries TRBV6-2 or TRBV6-3 and TRBJ1-6; a possible D gene is TRBD1 (5 bases). This CDR3 contains 15 residues. The germline V gene has CDR1 MNHEY and CDR2 SVGEGT. The CDR3 DNA follows: TGTGTCAGCAGTCACGATGCCAGGGAGAATTCACCCCTCCACTTT. Translation: CVSSHDARENSPLHF.

This clonotype was seen only a few times. This chain connects TRBV7-9 to TRBJ2-1, with TRBD2 matching over 14 bases. This CDR3 is 19 amino acids long. Germline-derived CDR1 and CDR2 are SEHNR and FQNEAQ (reference sequence). The V gene end was trimmed by 5 bases and the J gene end by 0 bases; junction bases not matched to a gene: 9. The CDR3 loop is CASSATPGTSGSSYNEQFF. As DNA, the CDR3 is TGTGCCAGCAGCGCAACTCCCGGGACTAGCGGGAGCTCCTACAATGAGCAGTTCTTC.

The chain has TRBV15 and TRBJ2-3, with 8 bases lining up with TRBD2. Germline V CDR1 and CDR2: LNHNV, YYDKDF (reference sequence). CDR3 size: 16 residues. The V and J ends lost 0 bases and 4 bases, in that order; junction bases with no gene match: 6. DNA of the CDR3: TGTGCCACCAGCAGAGATAACCGGGGGGGGGCAGATACGCAGTATTTT. Its translation is CATSRDNRGGADTQYF.

In this sample, this clonotype turned up many times. The chain employs TRBV14 and TRBJ2-1; TRBD2 matches 8 bases. CDR3 size: 14 residues. V dropped 2 bases and J dropped 12; count of bases not matched to a gene: 9. Germline CDR1 and CDR2: SGHDN and FVKESK. The chain's CDR3 is CASSQNTRTSGQFF. Here the CDR3 DNA reads TGTGCCAGCAGCCAAAATACACGCACTAGCGGGCAGTTCTTC.

The DNA of the CDR3 is TGTGCCAGCAGTGAAGCAAGGACAGACACTGAAGCTTTCTTT. It specifies CASSEARTDTEAFF. V is TRBV2 and J is TRBJ1-1, with D possibly being TRBD1 (6 bases). The V end lost 0 bases, the J end lost 3 bases, and 8 bases lay between the germline ends. This CDR3 is 14 amino acids long. Germline V lookup: CDR1 SNHLY, CDR2 FYNNEI.

A note on this clonotype: A much larger clone differs from this one at a single base, so this may be a read error. The V call is TRBV11-2, the J call TRBJ2-7, with TRBD1 identical over 9 bases. CDR3 length equals 16 residues. Germline-derived CDR1 and CDR2 are SGHAT and FQNNGV. V lost 1 base to trimming and J lost 4 bases; unmatched junction nucleotides: 8. CDR3 sequence reads: CASSLASGTGSYEQYF. The CDR3 DNA reads as TGTGCCAGCAGCTTAGCCTCGGGGACAGGGTCTTACGAGCAGTACTTC.

Turning to this clonotype: A read error may be the cause here, since a much bigger clone is one base away. The chain has TRBV4-2 and TRBJ2-2, with D possibly TRBD2 on 6 matching bases. CDR3 length: 16 residues. CDR1 and CDR2 from the germline V gene are LGHNA and YNFKEQ. CDR3 coding DNA: TGTGCCAGCAGCCAAGATCGAGGGAGGTACACCGGGGGGCTGTTTTTT. It translates to CASSQDRGRYTGGLFF.

Concerning this clonotype: The limits of the CDR3 on the DNA are not certain, so only TCRdb's listed CDR3 is given. The chain combines TRBV4-2 with TRBJ2-7; TRBD2 reflects the table's D call only, with no check against the DNA. The CDR3 extends over 15 residues, inclusive of both ends. Germline CDR1 reads LGHNA; CDR2 reads YNFKEQ. CDR3 sequence reads: CGSSQVGAGAYEKYF.

A remark on this clonotype: The CDR3 carries no conserved terminal phenylalanine or tryptophan, so it likely arises from a read error. The gene calls are TRBV11-2 and TRBJ2-1; D remains ambiguous. The ends were cut back, 5 bases at V and 4 bases at J, with 6 bases in the middle. Germline V gene lookup returns CDR1 SGHAT and CDR2 FQNNGV. The CDR3 is 12 residues long. The CDR3 DNA follows: TGTGCCAGCAGCGTAACTTACAATGAGCAGTTCGTC. It yields the protein CASSVTYNEQFV.

Notes on this clonotype: At one of its ends the junction is not consistent with the germline gene, which may arise from a read error. V and J are TRBV11-2 and TRBJ2-1; the match to TRBD2 covers 9 bases. CDR1 is SGHAT and CDR2 is FQNNGV in the germline V gene. The CDR3 is 15 residues long. CDR3 sequence: CASSLSRTSDNEKFF. DNA for the CDR3: TGTGCCAGCAGCTTATCCAGGACTAGCGACAATGAGAAGTTCTTC.

About this clonotype itself: Without the conserved terminal phenylalanine or tryptophan, this CDR3 likely stems from a read error. The limits of the CDR3 on the DNA are not certain, so only TCRdb's listed CDR3 is given. The V gene is TRBV12-3 or TRBV12-4, the J gene TRBJ2-7; the table assigns TRBD1, which was not confirmed against the DNA. The CDR3 sequence runs 16 residues, both termini included. This CDR3 reads CASSLRSGGRRGEQSS.

On this clonotype: It may be a read error: a sequence one base away is much more abundant. The conserved phenylalanine or tryptophan is not found at the CDR3 terminus, so this likely reflects a read error. The chain joins TRBV10-2 to TRBJ1-5, with unresolved D. The germline gives CDR1 WSHSY, CDR2 SAAADI. V was cut by 4 bases and J by 8 bases, with 15 bases left in between. The CDR3 covers 14 residues. As DNA, the CDR3 is TGCGCCAGCAGTGCTCAGATAGGGATGGAGCCCCAGCATTCT. This encodes CASSAQIGMEPQHS.

This sequence joins TRBV7-8 and TRBJ2-1; weak D call: TRBD2 (6 bases). In germline, CDR1 is SGHVS, CDR2 FQNEAQ. V shed 1 base and J shed 8 bases, with 24 bases lying between them. This CDR3 contains 18 residues. For the CDR3, the DNA is TGTGCCAGCAGCTTAGTCAGCCGTCAGCGGGCCACCAACGATGAGCAGTTCTTC. Translating gives CASSLVSRQRATNDEQFF.

A remark on this clonotype: Being one base from a much bigger clone, this may be a read error. This chain joins TRBV12-3 or TRBV12-4 and TRBJ1-5, with unresolved D. Trimming stripped 10 bases from V and 6 bases from J, with 16 bases between. The CDR3 has 13 residues. The CDR3 bases are TGTGCCAACAGAATTATCGAGGGTCAGCCCCAGCATTTT. Translation: CANRIIEGQPQHF.

On this clonotype: This sequence may be a read error, since a much larger clone differs from it by one base. The rearrangement joins TRBV6-5 to TRBJ2-1; D remains ambiguous. CDR3 size: 14 residues. The germline V gene encodes CDR1 MNHEY and CDR2 SVGAGI. CDR3 residues: CASSLRDSYNELFF. In DNA form, the CDR3 reads TGTGCCAGCAGTCTTAGAGACTCCTACAATGAGCTGTTCTTC.

DNA for the CDR3: TGTGCCAGCAGCGTATTTGACCGACCTGACTATGGCTACACCTTC. Protein product: CASSVFDRPDYGYTF. The chain is built from TRBV9 and TRBJ1-2; D ambiguous. The CDR3 is 15 residues long. V dropped 1 base and J dropped 3 bases, with 13 bases sitting between them. Germline CDR1 is SGDLS and CDR2 is YYNGEE.

As regards this clonotype: This may be a read error, as it is one base from a much larger clone. This rearrangement joins TRBV7-9 to TRBJ1-4; a possible D gene is TRBD1 (5 bases). This CDR3 has 14 amino acids. Per the germline V gene, CDR1 is SEHNR and CDR2 is FQNEAQ (reference sequence). The CDR3 coding sequence is TGTGCCAGCAGCTCCGGGACGGCTAATGAAGAACTGTTTTTT. Translating it yields CASSSGTANEELFF.

The J gene is TRBJ2-7, the V gene TRBV7-9, with 8 bases aligning to TRBD1. V gave up 6 bases and J gave up 2 bases; unmatched junction bases: 15. There are 17 residues in the CDR3. CDR1 and CDR2 from the germline V gene are SEHNR and FQNEAQ (reference sequence). DNA of the CDR3: TGTGCCAGCAGTCAAGCCGGTGGACAGGGCCTCACCTACGAGCAGTACTTC. Protein: CASSQAGGQGLTYEQYF.